The rows below give T cell receptor beta chains drawn from one sample of a study of blood T cell repertoires in COVID-19. Produced via immunoSEQ multiplex PCR; TCRdb's table is partial and in-frame only. The sample includes around 250,000 clones, about 91% of them seen just once. Material: PBMCs or T cells enriched from blood (not recorded which). These receptors were collected from a human donor in a cohort exposed to, infected with or recovered from COVID-19 (not recorded which). The donor label of this sample is uncertain. Each CDR3 is given with its conserved first and last residue. A D gene is named only where the DNA matches it firmly. Only some rows state a clone size, as once, few, many or a class for expanded clones.

TRBJ2-5,.,TRBV2,.,CASSGGGETQYF,TGTGCCAGCAGTGGGGGGGGCGAGACCCAGTACTTC
TRBJ2-3,.,TRBV19,.,CASSITRTDTQYF,TGTGCCAGTAGTATTACACGCACAGATACGCAGTATTTT
TRBJ2-7,TRBD2,TRBV18,.,CASQSGGAFEQYF,TGTGCCAGCCAGAGCGGGGGGGCGTTCGAGCAGTACTTC
TRBJ1-1,TRBD1,TRBV5-4,.,CASSFGQGIMNTEAFF,TGTGCCAGCAGCTTCGGACAGGGAATCATGAACACTGAAGCTTTCTTT
TRBJ2-7,TRBD2,TRBV28,.,CASSPPSGGLSNEQYF,TGTGCCAGCAGTCCTCCTAGCGGGGGTCTTTCGAACGAGCAGTACTTC
TRBJ1-1,.,TRBV28,.,CASSLGLRGTEAFF,TGTGCCAGCAGTCTAGGGCTGAGGGGGACTGAAGCTTTCTTT
TRBJ1-1,.,TRBV25-1,.,CASSRSSMNTEAFF,TGTGCCAGCAGTAGAAGTTCTATGAACACTGAAGCTTTCTTT
TRBJ2-5,TRBD1,TRBV10-3,.,CAISVDRGAETQYF,TGTGCCATCAGTGTCGACAGGGGGGCGGAGACCCAGTACTTC
TRBJ2-5,.,TRBV27,.,CASSSSGYQETQYF,TGTGCCAGCAGTTCCTCAGGATACCAAGAGACCCAGTACTTC
TRBJ2-7,TRBD1,TRBV29-1,once,CSVEEGQRTYEQYF,TGCAGCGTTGAAGAGGGACAGCGAACCTACGAGCAGTACTTC
TRBJ1-1,.,TRBV15,once,CATSRDRGMNTEAFF,TGTGCCACCAGCAGAGATCGGGGAATGAACACTGAAGCTTTCTTT
TRBJ1-6,.,TRBV5-4,.,CASRLHHEGNSPLHF,TGTGCCAGCAGACTTCATCATGAGGGAAATTCACCCCTCCACTTT
TRBJ2-7,.,TRBV19,.,CASSMLTPPGVGYEQYF,TGTGCCAGTAGTATGCTTACCCCCCCAGGGGTTGGGTACGAGCAGTACTTC
TRBJ2-7,TRBD1,TRBV10-2,.,CASSESTGGPHEQYF,TGCGCCAGCAGTGAGTCGACAGGGGGGCCCCACGAGCAGTACTTC
TRBJ2-3,TRBD1,TRBV5-1,.,CASSLEGQGVDTQYF,TGCGCCAGCAGCTTGGAGGGACAGGGGGTGGATACGCAGTATTTT
TRBJ1-4,.,TRBV21-1,.,CASRAGEKLFF,TGTGCCAGCAGGGCGGGGGAAAAACTGTTTTTT
TRBJ2-7,TRBD2,TRBV11-2,.,CASSRFNDIGSGGYEQYF,TGTGCCAGCAGCCGTTTTAATGATATCGGTAGCGGGGGCTACGAGCAGTACTTC
TRBJ2-5,.,TRBV6-2/TRBV6-3,.,CASSYGRETQYF,TGTGCCAGCAGTTACGGCAGGGAGACCCAGTACTTC
TRBJ1-1,.,TRBV7-2,.,CASSLVRLALSEAFF,TGTGCCAGCAGCTTAGTCCGGCTAGCATTGAGTGAAGCTTTCTTT
TRBJ2-1,TRBD2,TRBV7-8,few,CASSSRTSGNNEQFF,TGTGCCAGCAGCTCGCGGACTAGCGGGAACAATGAGCAGTTCTTC
TRBJ2-3,.,TRBV7-2,.,CASSPIRQGGTDTQYF,TGTGCCAGCAGCCCAATCAGGCAGGGCGGCACAGATACGCAGTATTTT
TRBJ1-1,.,TRBV4-3,.,CASSQQARDTEAFF,TGCGCCAGCAGCCAACAGGCCAGAGACACTGAAGCTTTCTTT
TRBJ2-3,TRBD2,TRBV11-2,.,CASSLSLAGGSTDTQYF,TGTGCCAGCAGCTTATCCCTAGCGGGGGGTAGCACAGATACGCAGTATTTT
TRBJ1-1,.,TRBV30,few,CAWSTRVDTEAFF,TGTGCCTGGAGTACCCGGGTGGACACTGAAGCTTTCTTT
TRBJ2-1,TRBD2,TRBV13,.,CASSLGLRASGFLNRYEQFF,TGTGCCAGCAGCTTAGGCCTAAGGGCTAGCGGGTTCTTAAACCGGTATGAGCAGTTCTTC
TRBJ2-7,TRBD2,TRBV19,.,CASSPSGGGHHYEQYF,TGTGCCAGTAGTCCATCGGGGGGGGGACACCACTACGAGCAGTACTTC
TRBJ2-5,TRBD2,TRBV30,.,CAWDPGLAGETQYF,TGTGCCTGGGACCCGGGACTAGCGGGCGAGACCCAGTACTTC
TRBJ2-3,.,TRBV4-2,.,CASREVPSTDTQYF,TGTGCCAGCCGCGAGGTTCCTAGCACAGATACGCAGTATTTT
TRBJ2-3,.,TRBV29-1,.,CSVAQGLSTDTQYF,TGCAGCGTTGCCCAGGGGCTTAGCACAGATACGCAGTATTTT
TRBJ1-6,.,TRBV2,.,CASREGQFANSPLHF,TGTGCCAGCAGAGAAGGACAGTTTGCTAATTCACCCCTCCACTTT
TRBJ1-2,.,TRBV24-1,.,CATSDLTGANTF,TGTGCCACCAGTGATTTGACTGGGGCCAACACCTTC
TRBJ1-5,.,TRBV30,.,CAWSVPPGRGPQHF,TGTGCCTGGAGTGTACCTCCGGGGAGGGGACCCCAGCATTTT
TRBJ1-2,.,TRBV6-5,once,CASTPSAGGSGYTF,TGTGCCAGCACCCCCTCGGCGGGAGGCTCTGGCTACACCTTC
TRBJ2-2,.,TRBV29-1,.,CSVGLQGGGGELFF,TGCAGCGTTGGTCTGCAGGGTGGCGGCGGGGAGCTGTTTTTT
TRBJ2-5,.,TRBV2,.,CASTRAIEGVKTQYF,TGTGCCAGCACGAGGGCTATCGAGGGTGTAAAGACCCAGTACTTC
TRBJ2-3,.,TRBV2,.,CASSEVDPLTDTQYF,TGTGCCAGCAGTGAAGTAGATCCCTTAACAGATACGCAGTATTTT
TRBJ2-7,TRBD2,TRBV30,.,CAWSVKRGGPVEQYF,TGTGCCTGGAGTGTAAAGCGGGGGGGCCCCGTCGAGCAGTACTTC
TRBJ1-2,TRBD1,TRBV29-1,.,CSVGTANYGYTF,TGCAGCGTCGGGACAGCGAACTATGGCTACACCTTC
TRBJ1-1,.,TRBV11-3,.,CASSPGEGTMAFF,TGTGCCAGCAGCCCAGGTGAGGGGACAATGGCTTTCTTT
TRBJ1-3,.,TRBV19,.,CASSISTDGNTIYF,TGTGCCAGTAGTATCTCAACAGATGGAAACACCATATATTTT
TRBJ2-2,TRBD2,TRBV2,.,CASSPGGHNTGELFF,TGTGCCAGCAGTCCGGGGGGGCATAACACCGGGGAGCTGTTTTTT
TRBJ1-2,.,TRBV29-1,.,CSALSDWEWGYTF,TGCAGCGCCCTATCCGACTGGGAGTGGGGCTACACCTTC